This is a list of T cell receptor beta chains from one sample in a study of beta chain features in type 1 diabetes. Repertoires were generated with immunoSEQ multiplex PCR, while TCRdb's copy carries only in-frame clones and drops some. The table shows hundreds of thousands of clones, with around 15% occurring only once. Sequenced sample: naive CD4+ T cells from blood. The receptors were gathered from a man between 18 and 29 years old with type 1 diabetes. Each CDR3 is given with its conserved first and last residue. A D gene is named only where the DNA matches it firmly. Clone sizes are given selectively: once, few, many, or a class where the clone is expanded.

TRBJ2-1 TRBV28 TRBD2 . CASIERGGRNEQFF TGTGCCAGCATAGAGCGGGGGGGCCGGAATGAGCAGTTCTTC
TRBJ1-2 TRBV20-1 . few CSAPWGRYTF TGCAGTGCTCCCTGGGGACGGTACACCTTC
TRBJ2-3 TRBV19 . . CASSIRTSSTDTQYF TGTGCCAGTAGTATAAGAACCTCTAGCACAGATACGCAGTATTTT
TRBJ2-5 TRBV30 . . CAWSAGETQYF TGTGCCTGGAGCGCGGGGGAGACCCAGTACTTC
TRBJ1-4 TRBV2 . . CASSSYEKLFF TGTGCCAGCAGTTCTTATGAAAAACTGTTTTTT
TRBJ2-4 TRBV18 . . CASSPQNQGAKNIQYF TGTGCCAGCTCTCCACAAAATCAGGGAGCCAAAAACATTCAGTACTTC
TRBJ2-7 TRBV5-1 TRBD2 . CASRSSTSGGYGQYF TGCGCCAGCCGCTCATCGACTAGCGGGGGGTACGGGCAGTACTTC
TRBJ1-1 TRBV18 . few CASSLGDIGNTEAFF TGTGCCAGCTCCCTGGGGGACATCGGGAACACTGAAGCTTTCTTT
TRBJ2-5 TRBV5-4 TRBD2 . CASRPGGQETQYF TGTGCCAGCAGACCGGGGGGTCAAGAGACCCAGTACTTC
TRBJ1-5 TRBV19 . . CASSIGQYSNQPQHF TGTGCCAGTAGTATTGGGCAGTATAGCAATCAGCCCCAGCATTTT
TRBJ2-3 TRBV9 . few CASSVGSASTDTQYF TGTGCCAGCAGCGTAGGTTCGGCTAGCACAGATACGCAGTATTTT
TRBJ2-1 TRBV9 TRBD2 . CASSVAAGGFNEQFF TGTGCCAGCAGCGTAGCAGCGGGGGGCTTCAATGAGCAGTTCTTC
TRBJ2-3 TRBV7-9 . few CASSLGDLSKYF TGTGCCAGCAGCTTAGGAGACTTGAGCAAGTATTTT
TRBJ1-1 TRBV4-2 . few CASTRPGRDISTEAFF TGTGCCAGCACCCGACCGGGCCGGGACATAAGTACTGAAGCTTTCTTT
TRBJ1-1 TRBV19 . . CASSIRGVNTEAFF TGTGCCAGTAGTATTAGGGGAGTGAACACTGAAGCTTTCTTT
TRBJ1-1 TRBV21-1 . . CASSKVPGTPEAFF TGTGCCAGCAGCAAAGTTCCAGGGACTCCCGAAGCTTTCTTT
TRBJ2-1 TRBV2 TRBD2 . CATGLAGVRYNEQFF TGTGCCACCGGACTAGCGGGGGTGAGGTACAATGAGCAGTTCTTC
TRBJ2-5 TRBV19 TRBD2 few CASRGTSGGPQETQYF TGTGCCAGTAGGGGGACTAGCGGGGGTCCCCAAGAGACCCAGTACTTC
TRBJ2-3 TRBV27 TRBD2 few CASGTSSGGPTGTQYF TGTGCCAGCGGTACTAGTAGCGGGGGTCCCACCGGTACGCAGTATTTT
TRBJ1-1 TRBV6-6 . . CASSGPNTDEAFF TGTGCCAGCAGCGGGCCGAACACTGACGAAGCTTTCTTT
TRBJ1-5 TRBV7-2 TRBD1 few CASSQQGDQPQHF TGTGCCAGCAGCCAACAGGGGGATCAGCCCCAGCATTTT
TRBJ2-1 TRBV7-7 . few CASSLRPRGGSSYNEQFF TGTGCCAGCAGCTTAAGGCCCAGGGGTGGGAGCTCCTACAATGAGCAGTTCTTC
TRBJ1-2 TRBV18 . . CASSPYWDNNYGYTF TGTGCCAGCTCACCGTACTGGGACAATAACTATGGCTACACCTTC
TRBJ2-4 TRBV6-1 . few CASDRPLAKNIQYF TGTGCCAGCGACAGGCCCCTAGCCAAAAACATTCAGTACTTC
TRBJ1-2 TRBV29-1 TRBD1 few CSVGQGEDYGYTF TGCAGCGTTGGACAGGGAGAGGACTATGGCTACACCTTC
TRBJ2-3 TRBV7-7 TRBD2 . CASSPPLAGSSTDTQYF TGTGCCAGCAGCCCCCCCTTAGCGGGGTCTAGCACAGATACGCAGTATTTT
TRBJ1-2 TRBV6-1 TRBD1 few CASSWGQDYGYTF TGTGCCAGCAGTTGGGGACAGGACTATGGCTACACCTTC
TRBJ1-5 TRBV30 . few CAWSRGLGDQPQHF TGTGCCTGGAGTAGGGGCCTGGGCGATCAGCCCCAGCATTTT
TRBJ1-2 TRBV5-1 TRBD1 few CASSPGGNYGYTF TGCGCCAGCAGCCCAGGGGGAAACTATGGCTACACCTTC
TRBJ1-6 TRBV30 . few CAWGGIYNSPLHF TGTGCCTGGGGAGGCATCTATAATTCACCCCTCCACTTT
TRBJ1-1 TRBV2 . few CASSEDRGDTEAFF TGTGCCAGCAGTGAAGACCGGGGGGACACTGAAGCTTTCTTT
TRBJ1-1 TRBV29-1 . . CSVAGRMNTEAFF TGCAGCGTTGCGGGACGTATGAACACTGAAGCTTTCTTT
TRBJ2-7 TRBV6-5 . few CASSFTRQRNEQYF TGTGCCAGCAGTTTCACTCGACAAAGGAACGAGCAGTACTTC
TRBJ1-6 TRBV10-2 TRBD1 few CASSGQNRGQSPLHF TGCGCCAGCAGTGGGCAGAACAGGGGGCAATCACCCCTCCACTTT
TRBJ1-5 TRBV30 . few CAWRVYSPRALGNQPQHF TGTGCCTGGAGGGTATACTCCCCCCGGGCTCTTGGGAATCAGCCCCAGCATTTT
TRBJ2-5 TRBV5-1 . . CASREGFQETQYF TGCGCCAGCAGAGAGGGGTTCCAAGAGACCCAGTACTTC
TRBJ1-4 TRBV2 TRBD1 few CAIATRQGREKLFF TGTGCCATCGCGACGAGACAGGGAAGGGAAAAACTGTTTTTT
TRBJ2-1 TRBV28 . few CASSLDNGEQFF TGTGCCAGCAGTCTAGACAACGGTGAGCAGTTCTTC
TRBJ2-6 TRBV7-9 . many CASSFGSGANVLTF TGTGCCAGCAGCTTTGGGTCTGGGGCCAACGTCCTGACTTTC
TRBJ1-2 TRBV30 . once CAWSVWRNGYTF TGTGCCTGGAGTGTTTGGAGGAATGGCTACACCTTC
TRBJ1-1 TRBV6-1 . . CASSENRNAGEAFF TGTGCCAGCAGTGAAAATCGGAATGCAGGGGAAGCTTTCTTT
TRBJ2-3 TRBV30 . . CAWSASETDTQYF TGTGCCTGGAGTGCTAGTGAGACAGATACGCAGTATTTT
TRBJ2-3 TRBV30 . . CAWSVPGTDTQYF TGTGCCTGGAGTGTACCCGGTACGGATACGCAGTATTTT
TRBJ2-5 TRBV11-2 . . CASSLAGTQETQYF TGTGCCAGCAGCTTAGCCGGGACCCAAGAGACCCAGTACTTC
TRBJ1-5 TRBV19 TRBD1 . CASSTQGAGDQPQHF TGTGCCAGTAGTACCCAGGGGGCGGGGGATCAGCCCCAGCATTTT
TRBJ2-1 TRBV10-3 TRBD2 . CAISEITSGGSAYNEQFF TGTGCCATCAGTGAGATTACTAGCGGGGGAAGCGCCTACAATGAGCAGTTCTTC
TRBJ1-2 TRBV10-3 . . CAISESAPEIYGYTF TGTGCCATCAGTGAGTCGGCACCTGAAATCTATGGCTACACCTTC
TRBJ2-5 TRBV5-1 . . CASSLGSAETQYF TGCGCCAGCAGCTTGGGCAGCGCAGAGACCCAGTACTTC
TRBJ2-1 TRBV30 . . CAWSADSNEQFF TGTGCCTGGAGTGCGGACAGCAATGAGCAGTTCTTC
TRBJ2-3 TRBV2 TRBD2 . CASKGPPGGPSDTQYF TGTGCCAGCAAGGGACCCCCGGGGGGGCCCTCTGATACGCAGTATTTT
TRBJ2-2 TRBV5-1 . . CASSSPTGPNTGELFF TGCGCCAGCAGCTCACCGACAGGTCCGAACACCGGGGAGCTGTTTTTT
TRBJ1-5 TRBV27 . . CASKGGAWQPQHF TGTGCCAGCAAGGGGGGGGCTTGGCAGCCCCAGCATTTT
TRBJ1-5 TRBV7-9 . few CASSWDGNQPQHF TGTGCCAGCAGCTGGGACGGGAATCAGCCCCAGCATTTT
TRBJ2-7 TRBV20-1 . . CSAGFGYEQYF TGCAGTGCTGGTTTCGGCTACGAGCAGTACTTC
TRBJ2-1 TRBV18 TRBD2 . CASSPPSGGRGNNNEQFF TGTGCCAGCTCACCACCTAGCGGGGGGCGAGGAAACAACAATGAGCAGTTCTTC
TRBJ1-2 TRBV30 TRBD1 . CAWSVEEPGGEEDYGYTF TGTGCCTGGAGTGTGGAGGAGCCAGGGGGCGAGGAGGACTATGGCTACACCTTC
TRBJ2-4 TRBV30 . few CARRNRDINIQYF TGTGCCCGCCGAAACCGGGACATCAACATTCAGTACTTC
TRBJ2-7 TRBV5-1 . . CASSLDGSDYEQYF TGCGCCAGCAGCCTGGACGGGTCAGACTACGAGCAGTACTTC
TRBJ2-5 TRBV7-9 TRBD1 few CASSSQGYEETQYF TGTGCCAGCAGCTCACAGGGGTATGAAGAGACCCAGTACTTC